A selection of T cell receptor beta chains follows, all from one sample in a study of CD8 T cells in ankylosing spondylitis. Each CDR3 protein is one row after TCRdb ran MiXCR on the 5' RACE reads. The sample includes 200,000 to 250,000 distinct CDR3 sequences, 7% to 10% of them seen just once. Sequencing was performed on blood, either unsorted or a sorted T cell fraction (not recorded which). The origin of the receptors is a female donor with ankylosing spondylitis or in good health (not recorded which). Both conserved end residues are part of each CDR3. Fields, in order: clone size, J gene, D gene, V gene, CDR3 DNA, CDR3 protein. The D gene is left open where the match is weak. Part of the rows lack a size; the others show once, few, many or a class for expanded clones.

size: .
J: TRBJ1-5
D: .
V: TRBV27
DNA: TGTGCCAGCAGGACAGGAGTGGTTGGGCAGCCCCAGCATTTT
CDR3: CASRTGVVGQPQHF

size: many
J: TRBJ2-5
D: TRBD1
V: TRBV12-3/TRBV12-4
DNA: TGTGCCAGCACCGAGGGGGCGACGACGGGGCCCCAGTACTTC
CDR3: CASTEGATTGPQYF

size: many
J: TRBJ2-7
D: .
V: TRBV28
DNA: TGTGCCAGCAGTCTGGGGGGGCTTACCTACGAGCAGTACTTC
CDR3: CASSLGGLTYEQYF

size: .
J: TRBJ2-1
D: TRBD2
V: TRBV20-1
DNA: TGCAGTGCTAGAGATGCGGCTAGCGGGAGGGTAAACAATGAGCAGTTCTTC
CDR3: CSARDAASGRVNNEQFF

size: many
J: TRBJ2-2
D: .
V: TRBV7-2
DNA: TGTGCCAGCAGCCTCCGCGCCGGGGGAGACACCGGGGAGCTGTTTTTT
CDR3: CASSLRAGGDTGELFF

size: many
J: TRBJ1-5
D: .
V: TRBV2
DNA: TGTGCCAGCCGCCTACAGAATCAGCCCCAGCATTTT
CDR3: CASRLQNQPQHF

size: many
J: TRBJ2-7
D: .
V: TRBV5-6
DNA: TGTGCCAGCAGCTCCTTCTGGGGAGCGGACTACGAGCAGTACTTC
CDR3: CASSSFWGADYEQYF

size: many
J: TRBJ2-1
D: TRBD2
V: TRBV6-1
DNA: TGTGCCAGCGGCCTAGCGGGAGGGCCGGGCAATGAGCAGTTCTTC
CDR3: CASGLAGGPGNEQFF

size: many
J: TRBJ2-1
D: TRBD2
V: TRBV29-1
DNA: TGCAGCTCGCCGGGGACTAGTTCCGGCAATGAGCAGTTCTTC
CDR3: CSSPGTSSGNEQFF

size: .
J: TRBJ2-3
D: TRBD1
V: TRBV5-4
DNA: TGTGCCAGCAGCGACAGGGCGCCCACTAGCACAGATACGCAGTATTTT
CDR3: CASSDRAPTSTDTQYF

size: .
J: TRBJ1-5
D: .
V: TRBV15
DNA: TGTGCCATCTTGGGGGCCCAGCATTTT
CDR3: CAILGAQHF

size: many
J: TRBJ1-1
D: .
V: TRBV20-1
DNA: TGCAGTGCTCGATTACAGGGCCTGGGGACTGAAGCTTTCTTT
CDR3: CSARLQGLGTEAFF

size: many
J: TRBJ1-2
D: TRBD1
V: TRBV11-2
DNA: TGTGCCAGCAGCTTACAGGGGAACAGGGGTTCACCCAACTATGGCTACACCTTC
CDR3: CASSLQGNRGSPNYGYTF

size: many
J: TRBJ2-4
D: .
V: TRBV20-1
DNA: TGCAGTGCCTTAATAGCCAAAAACATTCAGTACTTC
CDR3: CSALIAKNIQYF

size: many
J: TRBJ1-5
D: .
V: TRBV24-1
DNA: TGTGCCACCAGTGCAGGTGATCGGCAGCCCCAGCATTTT
CDR3: CATSAGDRQPQHF

size: many
J: TRBJ2-4
D: .
V: TRBV21-1
DNA: TGTGCCAGCTCCGGACTAGCGGGTCCCAAAAACATTCAGTACTTC
CDR3: CASSGLAGPKNIQYF

size: .
J: TRBJ2-5
D: TRBD1
V: TRBV10-3
DNA: TGTGCCATCAGTAAGACAGGGGCTCAAGAGACCCAGTACTTC
CDR3: CAISKTGAQETQYF

size: many
J: TRBJ2-1
D: .
V: TRBV12-3/TRBV12-4
DNA: TGTGCCAGCAGTTCGGCACCGAGAATGCAGTTCTTC
CDR3: CASSSAPRMQFF

size: many
J: TRBJ2-2
D: TRBD1
V: TRBV30
DNA: TGTGCCTGGACCCTAGGGGGCTCCGGGGAGCTGTTTTTT
CDR3: CAWTLGGSGELFF

size: many
J: TRBJ1-1
D: TRBD1
V: TRBV12-3/TRBV12-4
DNA: TGTGCCAGCAGTTTGTCCGGGACAGGGGTACCTCCTGGAGCTTTCTTT
CDR3: CASSLSGTGVPPGAFF

size: many
J: TRBJ2-1
D: .
V: TRBV20-1
DNA: TGCAGTGTGCCGTTGCCAAGAGGTTCCTACAATGAGCAGTTCTTC
CDR3: CSVPLPRGSYNEQFF

size: many
J: TRBJ2-1
D: TRBD1
V: TRBV27
DNA: TGTGCCAGCAGCCGAAGACAGGGGGGATGGGATGAGCAGTTCTTC
CDR3: CASSRRQGGWDEQFF

size: many
J: TRBJ2-7
D: .
V: TRBV29-1
DNA: TGCAGCGTTGAACGCGGAATGGGGCAGTACTTC
CDR3: CSVERGMGQYF

size: many
J: TRBJ2-4
D: .
V: TRBV12-3/TRBV12-4
DNA: TGTGCCAGCAGTTTACCCGGGACGATAGGCATTCAGTACTTC
CDR3: CASSLPGTIGIQYF

size: many
J: TRBJ1-3
D: .
V: TRBV4-3
DNA: TGCGCCAGCAGCCAAGATCGTCCCGGGGGTGCCTGGGGAAACACCATATATTTT
CDR3: CASSQDRPGGAWGNTIYF

size: many
J: TRBJ2-5
D: .
V: TRBV3-1
DNA: TGTGCCAGCAGACAGGAGCAAGAGACCCAGTACTTC
CDR3: CASRQEQETQYF

size: few
J: TRBJ1-6
D: .
V: TRBV6-1
DNA: TGTGCCAGCGCGAGAGGGGGGTACACACTGGGTTCACCCCTCCACTTT
CDR3: CASARGGYTLGSPLHF

size: many
J: TRBJ1-6
D: .
V: TRBV6-1
DNA: TGTGCCAGCAGTGCACGCGGGCGTTTGAGATCACCCCTCCACTTT
CDR3: CASSARGRLRSPLHF

size: many
J: TRBJ2-5
D: TRBD2
V: TRBV10-3
DNA: TGTGCCATCAGTGGGGGGAGCGGGAGGGCCGAGGGAGAGACCCAGTACTTC
CDR3: CAISGGSGRAEGETQYF

size: many
J: TRBJ2-7
D: TRBD2
V: TRBV30
DNA: TGTGCCTGGGCTCTAGCGGGCGAGCAGTACTTC
CDR3: CAWALAGEQYF

size: many
J: TRBJ2-3
D: .
V: TRBV2
DNA: TGTGCCAGCGAGCGGACCTCAGATACGCAGTATTTT
CDR3: CASERTSDTQYF

size: many
J: TRBJ2-1
D: TRBD2
V: TRBV7-2
DNA: TGTGCCAGCAGCAGTGGGACCGGACTAGCGGGAGGGAGATTCTTC
CDR3: CASSSGTGLAGGRFF

size: many
J: TRBJ1-4
D: .
V: TRBV6-1
DNA: TGTGCCAGCAGTGAAGCCGGCGGGTTGGCTAATGAAAAACTGTTTTTT
CDR3: CASSEAGGLANEKLFF

size: many
J: TRBJ2-3
D: .
V: TRBV29-1
DNA: TGCAGCGTCCGGGACGGAGACACAGATACGCAGTATTTT
CDR3: CSVRDGDTDTQYF

size: many
J: TRBJ2-3
D: .
V: TRBV20-1
DNA: TGCAGTGCGAGAGGAGGCGGGATGGGGACAGATACGCAGTATTTT
CDR3: CSARGGGMGTDTQYF

size: .
J: TRBJ2-5
D: TRBD2
V: TRBV7-9
DNA: TGTGCCAGCAGCTTGCCGGGGGGACCGGGGGAGACCCAGTACTTC
CDR3: CASSLPGGPGETQYF

size: many
J: TRBJ2-7
D: .
V: TRBV20-1
DNA: TGCAGTGCACACCAGGGATACGAGCAGTACTTC
CDR3: CSAHQGYEQYF

size: many
J: TRBJ2-2
D: TRBD1
V: TRBV2
DNA: TGTGCCAGCAGTGAACTCGGACAGGCGGTCACCGGGGAGCTGTTTTTT
CDR3: CASSELGQAVTGELFF

size: many
J: TRBJ2-7
D: .
V: TRBV18
DNA: TGTGCCAGCTCACCCGACGGCTACGAGCAGTACTTC
CDR3: CASSPDGYEQYF

size: many
J: TRBJ1-5
D: TRBD1
V: TRBV7-8
DNA: TGTGCCAGCAGCCTCCGGGACAGAGTGAATCAGCCCCAGCATTTT
CDR3: CASSLRDRVNQPQHF

size: many
J: TRBJ1-1
D: .
V: TRBV20-1
DNA: TGCAGAGTCCGTCAGGGTTATACTGAAGCTTTCTTT
CDR3: CRVRQGYTEAFF

size: many
J: TRBJ2-1
D: TRBD2
V: TRBV20-1
DNA: TGCAGTGCGCCACCGGGACTAGCGGGAAACTACAATGAGCAGTTCTTC
CDR3: CSAPPGLAGNYNEQFF

size: .
J: TRBJ1-1
D: .
V: TRBV29-1
DNA: TGCAGCGCGACCTCGGGGGGTGACACTGAAGCTTTCTTT
CDR3: CSATSGGDTEAFF

size: many
J: TRBJ2-3
D: .
V: TRBV7-2
DNA: TGTGCCAGCAGCTTAAGTTGGCGACCAGAAGGAGATACGCAGTATTTT
CDR3: CASSLSWRPEGDTQYF

size: many
J: TRBJ2-1
D: TRBD1
V: TRBV5-5
DNA: TGTGCCAGCAGTCGAGGACAGGGGTGGTTCTTC
CDR3: CASSRGQGWFF

size: many
J: TRBJ2-7
D: TRBD2
V: TRBV20-1
DNA: TGCAGTGCAACAACGCCGACTAGCGGAGACTACGAGCAGTACTTC
CDR3: CSATTPTSGDYEQYF

size: many
J: TRBJ2-1
D: TRBD2
V: TRBV2
DNA: TGTGCCAGCAGTGTGCGGGGGACTAGCGGGAGAGGTGAGCAGTTCTTC
CDR3: CASSVRGTSGRGEQFF

size: many
J: TRBJ2-1
D: TRBD1
V: TRBV5-1
DNA: TGCGCCAGCAGCTTTTCGGGACAGGTTAATGAGCAGTTCTTC
CDR3: CASSFSGQVNEQFF

size: many
J: TRBJ1-2
D: .
V: TRBV5-1
DNA: TGCGCCAGCAGCCTCACAGGGATGCAAGAGGATGGCTACACCTTC
CDR3: CASSLTGMQEDGYTF